What follows are 26 T cell receptor beta chains derived from one specimen sequenced in a study of vaccination effects on CD4 cells after COVID-19. Only in-frame clones appear in the TCRdb table, and some are missing; sequencing was by immunoSEQ multiplex PCR. The repertoire has tens of thousands of clones, roughly two thirds of them found once; the top ten carry roughly 26%. These receptors' antigens are unknown. Expansion with viral peptide pools was applied to antigen-specific CD4+ T cells by the ViraFEST assay prior to sequencing. Isolating CD4+ T cells followed approximately 10 days of culture. Nobody among the vaccine recipients had prior SARS-CoV-2 infection (nucleocapsid antibodies were negative). The sequences come from CD4+ T cells from PBMCs cultured with HCoV-OC43 spike peptides, collected before COVID-19 vaccination. Regarding subset: HCoV-OC43 spike overlapping peptide pool stimulation. These TCRs come from a human donor who received a COVID-19 vaccine.

This chain connects TRBV28 to TRBJ1-2; 7 bases align to TRBD1. With V trimmed by 2 bases and J by 7 bases, 4 bases remained unmatched. CDR1 MDHEN and CDR2 SYDVKM come from the germline V gene. The CDR3 runs 13 residues. The chain's CDR3 is CASSLRQGPGYTF. The CDR3, as DNA: TGTGCCAGCAGTTTAAGACAGGGACCTGGCTACACCTTC.

This rearrangement joins TRBV18 to TRBJ1-2, with 7 positions matching TRBD1. The CDR3 is made up of 15 amino acids. Germline-derived CDR1 and CDR2 are KGHSH and LQKENI. The V segment lost 4 bases and the J segment 2 bases; nucleotides outside the gene matches: 7. The chain's CDR3 is CASSRGGQPNYGYTF. Written as DNA, the CDR3 is TGTGCCAGCTCACGTGGGGGACAGCCCAACTATGGCTACACCTTC.

The chain has TRBV4-1 and TRBJ1-4, with D possibly matching TRBD1 (6 bases). This CDR3 is 17 amino acids long. V shed 4 bases and J shed 0 bases, with 15 bases lying between them. CDR1 MGHRA and CDR2 YSYEKL come from the germline V gene. This CDR3 reads CASSPRGALTTNEKLFF. Here the CDR3 DNA reads TGCGCCAGCAGCCCGAGGGGGGCCCTTACAACTAATGAAAAACTGTTTTTT.

This clone was seen only a few times. The chain is built from TRBV5-4 and TRBJ2-2; D call uncertain. Per the germline V gene, CDR1 is SGHNT and CDR2 is YYREEE (reference sequence). V lost 7 bases, J lost 2 bases, and 6 bases lay in between. The CDR3 runs to 12 residues. The CDR3 here is CASYRNTGELFF. CDR3 bases: TGTGCCAGCTACAGAAACACCGGGGAGCTGTTTTTT.

This chain connects TRBV10-2 to TRBJ1-1, with TRBD1 matching over 8 bases. CDR3 length: 15 residues. The junction had 9 bases not matched to a gene; V was cut back by 2 bases and J by 7 bases. Germline CDR1 reads WSHSY; CDR2 reads SAAADI. The DNA of the CDR3 is TGCGCCAGCAGTGAGGGCAGGGGGCGCCTTATTGAAGCTTTCTTT. The encoded protein is CASSEGRGRLIEAFF.

The V call is TRBV5-6, the J call TRBJ1-4, with 7 positions matching TRBD1. The CDR3 spans 12 residues. With V trimmed by 10 bases and J by 3 bases, 3 bases remained unmatched. Germline CDR1 is SGHDT and CDR2 is YYEEEE. In nucleotides, the CDR3 is TGTGCCCCAGGGGGGGCTAATGAAAAACTGTTTTTT. Translated: CAPGGANEKLFF.

This chain joins TRBV6-5 and TRBJ1-3; 12 bases are shared with TRBD1. With 4 bases clipped from V and 9 bases from J, the junction kept 4 bases outside the gene matches. In germline, CDR1 is MNHEY, CDR2 SVGAGI. This CDR3 region has 14 residues. Written as DNA, the CDR3 is TGTGCCAGCAGTTCCGGGACAGGGGGCAGCACCATATATTTT. Its protein is CASSSGTGGSTIYF.

The chain couples TRBV2 to TRBJ2-5; no clear D gene. The CDR3 runs 11 residues. Trimming pared 4 bases from V and 3 bases from J, leaving 3 bases between. The germline V gene encodes CDR1 SNHLY and CDR2 FYNNEI. CDR3 DNA: TGTGCCAGCAGTGCCGAAGAGACCCAGTACTTC. Translating gives CASSAEETQYF.

J is TRBJ1-2 and V is TRBV4-2; TRBD1 is a possible D gene (5 bases). Trimming removed 1 base at V and 8 bases at J, with 20 bases between. The germline gives CDR1 LGHNA, CDR2 YNFKEQ. The CDR3 contains 16 residues. CDR3 sequence (DNA): TGTGCCAGCAGCCAAGGGCCGCCCTCGGGGGTGTACGGCTACACCTTC. Residues: CASSQGPPSGVYGYTF.

The chain employs TRBV18 and TRBJ2-5; D is unresolved. Germline V gives CDR1 KGHSH, CDR2 LQKENI. This CDR3 has 13 amino acids. Trimming shortened V by 4 bases and J by 2 bases, and 8 bases separated the two germline ends. CDR3 residues: CASSRGSQETQYF. The CDR3 DNA is TGTGCCAGCTCACGAGGCAGTCAAGAGACCCAGTACTTC.

This clone showed up just a few times. This chain uses TRBV4-1 with TRBJ1-1; D remains unclear. From germline, CDR1 is MGHRA and CDR2 YSYEKL. V was trimmed by 6 bases and J by 3 bases, leaving 11 bases between them. CDR3 length: 13 residues. This CDR3 is CASREFADTEAFF. CDR3 sequence (DNA): TGCGCCAGCAGGGAATTTGCGGACACTGAAGCTTTCTTT.

The chain carries TRBV5-5 and TRBJ1-2, with D perhaps TRBD1 (5 bases). CDR1 and CDR2 (germline): SGHKS, YYEKEE (reference sequence). The V and J ends lost 4 bases and 4 bases respectively, with 17 bases between them. The CDR3 is 15 amino acids. CDR3 in DNA: TGTGCCAGCAGCCAACGGGACCGAGATCTCTATGGCTACACCTTC. The encoded protein is CASSQRDRDLYGYTF.

The chain has TRBV7-2 and TRBJ2-3, with 9 nucleotides matching TRBD2. This CDR3 region has 16 residues. With V trimmed by 2 bases and J by 2 bases, 5 bases remained unmatched. Germline lookup yields CDR1 SGHTA and CDR2 FQGNSA. This CDR3 reads CASSLRLAGPTDTQYF. The DNA of the CDR3 is TGTGCCAGCAGCTTACGGCTAGCGGGGCCCACAGATACGCAGTATTTT.

The V and J genes are TRBV5-1 and TRBJ2-7, with D maybe TRBD1 (6 bases). The CDR3 length is 13 residues. CDR1 SGHRS and CDR2 YFSETQ come from the germline V gene. The germline V and J ends were trimmed by 4 bases and 3 bases, with 11 bases remaining between them. The CDR3 DNA reads TGCGCCAGCAGCATCGGGACAAGCTACGAGCAGTACTTC. Translating gives CASSIGTSYEQYF. Complete variable domain (other parts from reference TRBV5-1 and TRBJ2-7): KAGVTQTPRYLIKTRGQQVTLSCSPISGHRSVSWYQQTPGQGLQFLFEYFSETQRNKGNFPGRFSGRQFSNSRSEMNVSTLELGDSALYLCASSIGTSYEQYFGPGTRLTVT.

The chain combines TRBV6-5 with TRBJ1-5, with a weak D call TRBD1 (5 bases). V lost 7 bases, J lost 14 bases, and 15 bases lay in between. The CDR3 is 11 amino acids. Germline V gene sequence: CDR1 MNHEY, CDR2 SVGAGI. The CDR3 bases are TGTGCCAGCACCAACGGGGCCGCAGAGCATTTT. It translates to CASTNGAAEHF.

This clone was observed a single time. The chain recombines TRBV19 with TRBJ1-2, with D hard to call. V lost 10 bases and J lost 4, with 31 bases in between. Looked up from germline, CDR1 is LNHDA and CDR2 is SQIVND (reference sequence). This CDR3 is built from 18 residues. The DNA for the CDR3 is TGTGCCACCCGACCCTCGTATATGTCTCCGGAGGACCCCTATGGCTACACCTTC. Translation gives CATRPSYMSPEDPYGYTF.

The rearrangement uses TRBV30 and TRBJ1-2, with TRBD1 as a possible D gene (6 bases). Looked up from germline, CDR1 is GTSNPN and CDR2 is SVGIG (reference sequence). CDR3 length equals 15 residues. V lost 4 bases to trimming and J lost 6 bases, with 21 bases between them. The CDR3 DNA reads TGTGCCTGGAATCCCCCTTGGGGGGCGAGGGATGGCTACACCTTC. It codes for CAWNPPWGARDGYTF.

CDR3 loop: CASSLKPELGELFF. Written as DNA, the CDR3 is TGTGCCAGCAGTTTGAAGCCAGAACTCGGGGAGCTGTTTTTT. V is TRBV27 and J is TRBJ2-2; D is undetermined. The CDR3 sequence is 14 residues long. The ends were cut back, 3 bases at V and 7 bases at J, with 12 bases in the middle. Germline loops: CDR1 MNHEY, CDR2 SMNVEV (reference sequence).

This clone was counted between two and nine times. The CDR3 region is CASSPLYTSGGRSPLHF. In DNA, the CDR3 is TGTGCCAGCAGTCCACTCTACACGTCAGGGGGCAGATCACCCCTCCACTTT. The chain combines TRBV7-9 with TRBJ1-6; 8 bases are a match to TRBD1. This CDR3 comprises 17 residues. Germline CDR1 SEHNR, CDR2 FQNEAQ (reference sequence). Trimming at V came to 6 bases and at J to 10 bases, leaving 17 bases not matched to a gene.

This clone came up a few times. The chain links TRBV5-1 to TRBJ1-2; D is perhaps TRBD1 (5 bases). Trimming took off 3 bases at V and 8 bases at J, with 17 bases between the two ends. Looked up from germline, CDR1 is SGHRS and CDR2 is YFSETQ. The length of the CDR3 is 14 residues. The CDR3 region is CASSSEGRAKGYTF. The CDR3 nucleotides are TGCGCCAGCAGCTCCGAGGGGCGGGCTAAAGGCTACACCTTC. The full variable domain, its missing parts supplied by reference TRBV5-1 and TRBJ1-2, is KAGVTQTPRYLIKTRGQQVTLSCSPISGHRSVSWYQQTPGQGLQFLFEYFSETQRNKGNFPGRFSGRQFSNSRSEMNVSTLELGDSALYLCASSSEGRAKGYTFGSGTRLTVV.

The chain combines TRBV5-4 with TRBJ2-7; possibly TRBD1 or TRBD2 for D (6 bases each). CDR1 SGHNT and CDR2 YYREEE come from the germline V gene (reference sequence). The CDR3 has 14 amino acids. V was cut by 4 bases and J by 4 bases, with 15 bases left in between. The CDR3 loop reads CASSLGQGRYEQYF. The CDR3 region has the DNA TGTGCCAGCAGCCTCGGGCAGGGGAGGTACGAGCAGTACTTC. Full variable domain (missing parts from reference TRBV5-4 and TRBJ2-7): ETGVTQSPTHLIKTRGQQVTLRCSSQSGHNTVSWYQQALGQGPQFIFQYYREEENGRGNFPPRFSGLQFPNYSSELNVNALELDDSALYLCASSLGQGRYEQYFGPGTRLTVT.

This clone was picked up a small number of times. The J gene is TRBJ2-7, the V gene TRBV5-1, with 8 positions matching TRBD2. The V gene end was trimmed by 0 bases and the J gene end by 4 bases; junction bases not matched to a gene: 9. Germline V gene data show CDR1 as SGHRS and CDR2 as YFSETQ. CDR3 size: 16 residues. The CDR3 DNA reads as TGCGCCAGCAGCTTGGGAGGTGCGGGGGGCTTTTACGAGCAGTACTTC. This translates into CASSLGGAGGFYEQYF.

The chain has TRBV11-1 and TRBJ2-3, with D tentatively TRBD2 (7 bases). The CDR3 has 15 amino acids. Germline loops: CDR1 SGHAT, CDR2 FQDESV (reference sequence). V was cut by 0 bases and J by 5 bases, with 12 bases left in between. CDR3 sequence: CASSLARGQGDTQYF. CDR3 bases: TGTGCCAGCAGCTTAGCGCGGGGGCAGGGAGATACGCAGTATTTT.

J is TRBJ2-7 and V is TRBV2; 8 nucleotides match TRBD2. Germline CDR1 is SNHLY and CDR2 is FYNNEI. V lost 6 bases, J lost 7 bases, and 11 bases stayed unmatched. This CDR3 is 14 amino acids long. The chain's CDR3 is CASRYRGGPKEQYF. CDR3 DNA sequence: TGTGCCAGCAGGTACCGGGGGGGCCCTAAAGAGCAGTACTTC.

This clone appeared a single time. V and J are TRBV5-5 and TRBJ1-1; TRBD1 is a possible D gene (5 bases). The V end lost 2 bases, the J end lost 5 bases, and 19 bases lay between the germline ends. The CDR3 runs to 16 residues. The germline V gene has CDR1 SGHKS and CDR2 YYEKEE (reference sequence). DNA for the CDR3: TGTGCCAGCAGCTTTCAGGGTAAGGGAGAAAGGACTGAAGCTTTCTTT. This encodes CASSFQGKGERTEAFF.

The gene calls are TRBV27 and TRBJ1-1; a possible D gene is TRBD1 (5 bases). V was trimmed by 6 bases and J by 1 base, leaving 9 bases between them. Germline CDR1 is MNHEY and CDR2 is SMNVEV (reference sequence). The CDR3 loop spans 13 amino acids. CDR3 sequence: CASSPGGNTEAFF. CDR3 DNA sequence: TGTGCCAGCAGCCCGGGGGGGAACACTGAAGCTTTCTTT.